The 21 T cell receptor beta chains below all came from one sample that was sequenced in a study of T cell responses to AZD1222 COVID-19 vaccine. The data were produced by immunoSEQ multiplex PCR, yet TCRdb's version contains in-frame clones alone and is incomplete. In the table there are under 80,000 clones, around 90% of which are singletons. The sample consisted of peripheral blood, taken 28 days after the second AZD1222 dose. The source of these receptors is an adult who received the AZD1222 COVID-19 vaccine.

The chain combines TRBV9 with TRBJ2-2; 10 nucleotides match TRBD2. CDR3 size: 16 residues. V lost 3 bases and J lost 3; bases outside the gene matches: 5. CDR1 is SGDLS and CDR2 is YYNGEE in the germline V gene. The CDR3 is CASSARLAGDTGELFF. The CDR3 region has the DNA TGTGCCAGCAGCGCTCGCCTAGCGGGAGACACCGGGGAGCTGTTTTTT. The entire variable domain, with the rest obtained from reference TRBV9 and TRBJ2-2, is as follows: DSGVTQTPKHLITATGQRVTLRCSPRSGDLSVYWYQQSLDQGLQFLIQYYNGEERAKGNILERFSAQQFPDLHSELNLSSLELGDSALYFCASSARLAGDTGELFFGEGSRLTVL.

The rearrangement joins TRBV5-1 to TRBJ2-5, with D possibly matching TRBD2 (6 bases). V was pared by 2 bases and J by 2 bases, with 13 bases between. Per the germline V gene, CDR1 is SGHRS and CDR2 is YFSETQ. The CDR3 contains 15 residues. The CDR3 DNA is TGCGCCAGCAGCTTATCTCCGGGGGTACAAGAGACCCAGTACTTC. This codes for CASSLSPGVQETQYF.

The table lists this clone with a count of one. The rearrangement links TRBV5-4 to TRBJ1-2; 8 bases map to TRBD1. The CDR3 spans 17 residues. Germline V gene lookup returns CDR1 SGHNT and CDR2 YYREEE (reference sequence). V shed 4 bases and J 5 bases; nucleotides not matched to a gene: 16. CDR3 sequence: CASSDLGRLGQGYGYTF. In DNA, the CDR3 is TGTGCCAGCAGCGACTTAGGGAGGTTAGGACAGGGATATGGCTACACCTTC.

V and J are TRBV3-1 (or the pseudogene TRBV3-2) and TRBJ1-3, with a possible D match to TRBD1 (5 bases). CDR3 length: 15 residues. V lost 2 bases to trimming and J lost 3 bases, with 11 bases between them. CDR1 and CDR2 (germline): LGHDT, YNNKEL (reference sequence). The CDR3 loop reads CASSQTGSGGNTIYF. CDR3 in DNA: TGTGCCAGCAGCCAAACAGGATCCGGTGGAAACACCATATATTTT.

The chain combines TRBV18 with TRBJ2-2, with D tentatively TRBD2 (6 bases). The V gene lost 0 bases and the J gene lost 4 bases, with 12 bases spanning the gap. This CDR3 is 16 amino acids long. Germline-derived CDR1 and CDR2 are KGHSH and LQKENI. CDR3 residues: CASSPPGGTSTGELFF. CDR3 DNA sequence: TGTGCCAGCTCACCACCGGGGGGAACGAGCACCGGGGAGCTGTTTTTT.

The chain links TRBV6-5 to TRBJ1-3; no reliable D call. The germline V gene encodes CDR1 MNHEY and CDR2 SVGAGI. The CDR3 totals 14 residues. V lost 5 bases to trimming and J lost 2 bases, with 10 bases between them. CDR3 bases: TGTGCCAGCAGTCCCCAAGGGACTGGAAACACCATATATTTT. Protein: CASSPQGTGNTIYF.

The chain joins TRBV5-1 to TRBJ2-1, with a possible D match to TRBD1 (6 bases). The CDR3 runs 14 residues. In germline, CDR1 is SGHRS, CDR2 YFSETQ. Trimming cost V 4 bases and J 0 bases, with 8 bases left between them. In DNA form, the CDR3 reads TGCGCCAGCAGCCAGACAGGCTCCTACAATGAGCAGTTCTTC. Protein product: CASSQTGSYNEQFF.

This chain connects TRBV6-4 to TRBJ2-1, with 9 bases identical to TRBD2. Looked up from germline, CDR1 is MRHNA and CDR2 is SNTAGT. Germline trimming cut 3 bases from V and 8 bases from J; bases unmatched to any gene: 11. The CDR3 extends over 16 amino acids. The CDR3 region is CASSDSWVAGDHEQFF. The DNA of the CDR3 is TGTGCCAGCAGTGATTCGTGGGTAGCGGGAGATCATGAGCAGTTCTTC.

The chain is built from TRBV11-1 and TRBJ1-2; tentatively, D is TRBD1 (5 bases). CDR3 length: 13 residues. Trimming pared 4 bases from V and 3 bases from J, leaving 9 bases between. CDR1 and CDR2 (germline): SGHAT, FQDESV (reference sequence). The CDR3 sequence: CASSSGPDYGYTF. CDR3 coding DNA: TGTGCCAGCAGCTCGGGGCCAGACTATGGCTACACCTTC. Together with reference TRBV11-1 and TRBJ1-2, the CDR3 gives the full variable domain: EAEVAQSPRYKITEKSQAVAFWCDPISGHATLYWYRQILGQGPELLVQFQDESVVDDSQLPKDRFSAERLKGVDSTLKIQPAELGDSAMYLCASSSGPDYGYTFGSGTRLTVV.

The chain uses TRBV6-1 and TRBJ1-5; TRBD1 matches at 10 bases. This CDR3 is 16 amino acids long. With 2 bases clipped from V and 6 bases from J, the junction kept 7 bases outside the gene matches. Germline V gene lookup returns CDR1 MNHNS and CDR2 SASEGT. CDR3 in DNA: TGTGCCAGCAGTGAACTGCGTAGGGACAGGGGTCAGCCCCAGCATTTT. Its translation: CASSELRRDRGQPQHF.

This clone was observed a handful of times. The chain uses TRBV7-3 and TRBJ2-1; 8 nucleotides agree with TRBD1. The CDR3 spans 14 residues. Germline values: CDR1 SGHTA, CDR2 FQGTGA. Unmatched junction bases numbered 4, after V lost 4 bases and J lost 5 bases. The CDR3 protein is CASSSGTGHNEQFF. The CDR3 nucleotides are TGTGCCAGCAGCTCAGGGACAGGACACAATGAGCAGTTCTTC.

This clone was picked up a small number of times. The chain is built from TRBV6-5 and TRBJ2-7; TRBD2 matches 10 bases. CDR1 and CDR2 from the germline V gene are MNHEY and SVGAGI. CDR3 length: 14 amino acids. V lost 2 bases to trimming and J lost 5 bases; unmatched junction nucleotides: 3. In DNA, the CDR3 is TGTGCCAGCAGTTACCAGCGGGAGGGCCACGAGCAGTACTTC. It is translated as CASSYQREGHEQYF.

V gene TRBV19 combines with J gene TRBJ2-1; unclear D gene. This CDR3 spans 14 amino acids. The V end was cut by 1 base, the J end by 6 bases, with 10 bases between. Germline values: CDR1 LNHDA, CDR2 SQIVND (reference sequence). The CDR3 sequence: CASSIVKRANEQFF. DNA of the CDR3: TGTGCCAGTAGTATAGTAAAAAGGGCCAATGAGCAGTTCTTC. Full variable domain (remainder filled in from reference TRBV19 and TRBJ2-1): DGGITQSPKYLFRKEGQNVTLSCEQNLNHDAMYWYRQDPGQGLRLIYYSQIVNDFQKGDIAEGYSVSREKKESFPLTVTSAQKNPTAFYLCASSIVKRANEQFFGPGTRLTVL.

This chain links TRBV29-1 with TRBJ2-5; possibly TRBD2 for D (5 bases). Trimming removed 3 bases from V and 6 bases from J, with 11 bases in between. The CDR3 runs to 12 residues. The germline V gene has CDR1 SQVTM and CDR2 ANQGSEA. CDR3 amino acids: CSVDPGMKTQYF. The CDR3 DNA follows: TGCAGCGTTGATCCGGGGATGAAGACCCAGTACTTC.

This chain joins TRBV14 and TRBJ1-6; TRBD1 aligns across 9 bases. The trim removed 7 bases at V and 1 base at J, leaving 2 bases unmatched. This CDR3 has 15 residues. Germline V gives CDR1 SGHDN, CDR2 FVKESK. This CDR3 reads CASKQGASYNSPLHF. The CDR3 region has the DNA TGTGCCAGCAAACAGGGGGCTTCCTATAATTCACCCCTCCACTTT.

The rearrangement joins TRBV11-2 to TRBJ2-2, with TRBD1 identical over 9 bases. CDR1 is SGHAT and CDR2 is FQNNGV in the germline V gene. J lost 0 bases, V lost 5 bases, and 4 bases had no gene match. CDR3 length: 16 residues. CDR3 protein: CASSRTGVSNTGELFF. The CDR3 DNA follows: TGTGCCAGCAGCCGGACAGGGGTATCGAACACCGGGGAGCTGTTTTTT.

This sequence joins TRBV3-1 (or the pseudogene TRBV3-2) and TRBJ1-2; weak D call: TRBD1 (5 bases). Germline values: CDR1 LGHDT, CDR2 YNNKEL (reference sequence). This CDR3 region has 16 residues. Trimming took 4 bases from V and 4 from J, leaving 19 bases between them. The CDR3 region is CASSRGRRLQTYGYTF. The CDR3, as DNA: TGTGCCAGCAGCCGGGGGAGACGGCTTCAGACCTATGGCTACACCTTC.

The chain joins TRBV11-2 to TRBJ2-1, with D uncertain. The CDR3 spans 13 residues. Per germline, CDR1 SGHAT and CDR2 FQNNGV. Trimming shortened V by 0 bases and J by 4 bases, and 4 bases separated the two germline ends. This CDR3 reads CASSLELYNEQFF. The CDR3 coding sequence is TGTGCCAGCAGCTTAGAGCTATACAATGAGCAGTTCTTC.

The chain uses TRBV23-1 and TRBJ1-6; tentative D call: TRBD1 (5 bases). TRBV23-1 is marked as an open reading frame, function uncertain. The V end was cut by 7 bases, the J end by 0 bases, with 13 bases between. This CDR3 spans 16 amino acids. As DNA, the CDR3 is TGCGCCAGCACCCAGGGCAGGAGCTCCTATAATTCACCCCTCCACTTT. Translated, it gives CASTQGRSSYNSPLHF.

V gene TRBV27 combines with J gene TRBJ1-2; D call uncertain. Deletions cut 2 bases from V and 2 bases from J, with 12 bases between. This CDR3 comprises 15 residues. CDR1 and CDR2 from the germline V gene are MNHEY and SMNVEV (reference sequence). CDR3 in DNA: TGTGCCAGCAGTTTAACGTCCACGGGGAACTATGGCTACACCTTC. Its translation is CASSLTSTGNYGYTF.

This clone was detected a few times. CDR3 protein: CASREDRPTLEQYF. In DNA form, the CDR3 reads TGTGCCAGCAGGGAGGACAGGCCAACCTTAGAGCAGTACTTC. The J gene is TRBJ2-7, the V gene TRBV2; 7 bases fit TRBD1. Germline-derived CDR1 and CDR2 are SNHLY and FYNNEI. V shed 6 bases, J shed 7 bases, and the junction held 12 bases outside the gene matches. The CDR3 is made up of 14 amino acids.